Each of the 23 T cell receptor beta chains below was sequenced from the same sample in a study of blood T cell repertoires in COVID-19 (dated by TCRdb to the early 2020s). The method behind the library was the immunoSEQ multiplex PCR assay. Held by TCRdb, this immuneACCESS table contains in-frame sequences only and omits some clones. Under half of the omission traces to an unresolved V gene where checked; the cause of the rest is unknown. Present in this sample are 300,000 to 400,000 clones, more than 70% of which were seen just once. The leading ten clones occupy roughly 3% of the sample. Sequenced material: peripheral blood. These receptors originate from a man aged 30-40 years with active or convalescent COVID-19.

DNA of the CDR3: TGCGCCAGCAGCCAAAGACCCGGCGGGCCCGGCAATGAGCAGTTCTTC. The encoded protein is CASSQRPGGPGNEQFF. V gene TRBV4-3 combines with J gene TRBJ2-1, with TRBD2 as a possible D gene (5 bases). The CDR3 extends over 16 amino acids. Deletions cut 2 bases from V and 6 bases from J, with 17 bases between. The germline gives CDR1 LGHNA, CDR2 YSLEER.

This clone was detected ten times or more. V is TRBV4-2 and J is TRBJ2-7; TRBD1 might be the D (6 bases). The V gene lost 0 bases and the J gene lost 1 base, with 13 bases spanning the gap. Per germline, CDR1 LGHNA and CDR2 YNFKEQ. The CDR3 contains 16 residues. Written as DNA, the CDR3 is TGTGCCAGCAGCCAAGATCAGGCAGGGGATTCCTACGAGCAGTACTTC. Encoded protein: CASSQDQAGDSYEQYF.

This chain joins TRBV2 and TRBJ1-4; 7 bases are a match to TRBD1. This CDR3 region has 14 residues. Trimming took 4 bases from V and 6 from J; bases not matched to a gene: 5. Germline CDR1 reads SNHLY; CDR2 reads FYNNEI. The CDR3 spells CASSGVGGDEKLFF. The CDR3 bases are TGTGCCAGCAGTGGGGTAGGGGGCGATGAAAAACTGTTTTTT.

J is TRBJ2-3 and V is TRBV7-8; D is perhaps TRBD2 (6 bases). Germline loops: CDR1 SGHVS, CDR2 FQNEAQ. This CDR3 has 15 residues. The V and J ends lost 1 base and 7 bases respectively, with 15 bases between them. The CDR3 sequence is CASSLEPGLSYTQYF. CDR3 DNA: TGTGCCAGCAGCTTAGAGCCGGGACTTTCCTATACGCAGTATTTT.

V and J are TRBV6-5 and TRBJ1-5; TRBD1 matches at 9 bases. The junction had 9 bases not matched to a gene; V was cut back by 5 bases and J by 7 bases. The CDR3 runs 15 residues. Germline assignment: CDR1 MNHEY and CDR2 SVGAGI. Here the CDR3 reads CASSTRDRVGQPQHF. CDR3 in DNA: TGTGCCAGCAGTACTAGGGACAGGGTCGGGCAGCCCCAGCATTTT.

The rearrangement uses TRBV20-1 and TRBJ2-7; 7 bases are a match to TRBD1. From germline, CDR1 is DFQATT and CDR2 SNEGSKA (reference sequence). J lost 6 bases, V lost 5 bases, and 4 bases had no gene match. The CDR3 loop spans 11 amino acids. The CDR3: CSAAQGPEQYF. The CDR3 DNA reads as TGCAGTGCTGCACAGGGGCCCGAGCAGTACTTC.

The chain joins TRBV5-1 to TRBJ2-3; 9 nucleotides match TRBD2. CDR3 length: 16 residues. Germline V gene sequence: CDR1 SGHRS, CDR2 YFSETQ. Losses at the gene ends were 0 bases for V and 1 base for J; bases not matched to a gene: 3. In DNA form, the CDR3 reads TGCGCCAGCAGCTTGGTGCGGGGGGGCCGCACAGATACGCAGTATTTT. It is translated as CASSLVRGGRTDTQYF.

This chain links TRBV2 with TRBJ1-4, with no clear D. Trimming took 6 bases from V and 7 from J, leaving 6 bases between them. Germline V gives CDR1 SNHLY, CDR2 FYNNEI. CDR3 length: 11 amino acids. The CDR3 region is CASSLLEKLFF. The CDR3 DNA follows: TGTGCCAGCAGCCTTCTTGAAAAACTGTTTTTT.

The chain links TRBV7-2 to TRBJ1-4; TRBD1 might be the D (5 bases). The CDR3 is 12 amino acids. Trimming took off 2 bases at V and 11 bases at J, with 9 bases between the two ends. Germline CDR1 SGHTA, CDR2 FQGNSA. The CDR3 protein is CASSLPGGKLFF. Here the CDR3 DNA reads TGTGCCAGCAGCTTACCGGGGGGGAAACTGTTTTTT.

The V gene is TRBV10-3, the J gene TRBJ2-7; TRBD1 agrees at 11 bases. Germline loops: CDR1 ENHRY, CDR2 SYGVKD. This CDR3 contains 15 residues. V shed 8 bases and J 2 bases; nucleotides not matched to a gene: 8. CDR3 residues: CAILKWDRGTYEQYF. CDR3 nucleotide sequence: TGTGCCATCCTGAAGTGGGACAGGGGGACCTACGAGCAGTACTTC.

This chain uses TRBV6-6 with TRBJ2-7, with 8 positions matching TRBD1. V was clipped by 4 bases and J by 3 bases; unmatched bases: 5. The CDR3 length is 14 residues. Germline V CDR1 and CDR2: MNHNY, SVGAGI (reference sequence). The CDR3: CASSSTGDLYEQYF. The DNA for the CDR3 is TGTGCCAGCAGTTCGACAGGGGACCTCTACGAGCAGTACTTC.

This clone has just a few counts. CDR3 sequence reads: CASSPREPYGYTF. In DNA form, the CDR3 reads TGTGCCAGCAGTCCGAGGGAGCCCTATGGCTACACCTTC. This rearrangement joins TRBV7-2 to TRBJ1-2; D remains unclear. The V gene lost 6 bases and the J gene lost 4 bases, with 12 bases spanning the gap. CDR1 is SGHTA and CDR2 is FQGNSA in the germline V gene. The CDR3 runs 13 residues.

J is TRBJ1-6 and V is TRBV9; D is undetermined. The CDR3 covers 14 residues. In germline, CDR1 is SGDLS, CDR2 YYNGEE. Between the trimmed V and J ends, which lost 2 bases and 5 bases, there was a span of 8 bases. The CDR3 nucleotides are TGTGCCAGCAGCGTGATCTCGGATAATTCACCCCTCCACTTT. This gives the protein CASSVISDNSPLHF.

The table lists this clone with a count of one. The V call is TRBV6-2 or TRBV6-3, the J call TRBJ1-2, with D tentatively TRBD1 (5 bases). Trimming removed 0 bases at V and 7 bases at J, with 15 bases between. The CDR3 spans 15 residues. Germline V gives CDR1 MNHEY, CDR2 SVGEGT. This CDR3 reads CASSYSAGGLGGYTF. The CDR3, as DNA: TGTGCCAGCAGTTACTCCGCCGGGGGTTTGGGTGGCTACACCTTC.

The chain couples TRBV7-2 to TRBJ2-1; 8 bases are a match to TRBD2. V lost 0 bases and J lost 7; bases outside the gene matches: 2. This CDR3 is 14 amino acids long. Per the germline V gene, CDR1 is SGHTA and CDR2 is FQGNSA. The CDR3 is CASSLALAANEQFF. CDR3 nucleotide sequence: TGTGCCAGCAGCTTAGCACTAGCGGCGAATGAGCAGTTCTTC.

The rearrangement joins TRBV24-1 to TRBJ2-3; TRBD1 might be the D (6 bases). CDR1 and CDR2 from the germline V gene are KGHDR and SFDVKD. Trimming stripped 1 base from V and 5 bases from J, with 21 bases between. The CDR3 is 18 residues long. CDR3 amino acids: CATSDFGQGRRGRDTQYF. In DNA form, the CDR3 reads TGTGCCACCAGTGATTTCGGTCAGGGGCGGCGCGGAAGAGATACGCAGTATTTT.

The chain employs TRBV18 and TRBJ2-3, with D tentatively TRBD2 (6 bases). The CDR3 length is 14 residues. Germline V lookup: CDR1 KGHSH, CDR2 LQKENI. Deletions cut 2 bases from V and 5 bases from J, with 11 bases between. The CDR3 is CASSPGGSGDTQYF. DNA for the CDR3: TGTGCCAGCTCACCAGGAGGGAGCGGAGATACGCAGTATTTT.

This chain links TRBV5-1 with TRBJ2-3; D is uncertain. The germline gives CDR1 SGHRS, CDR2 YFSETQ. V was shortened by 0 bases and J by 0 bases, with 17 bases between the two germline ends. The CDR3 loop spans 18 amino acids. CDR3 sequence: CASSLGGSTTSSTDTQYF. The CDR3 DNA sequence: TGCGCCAGCAGCTTGGGAGGCAGCACTACTTCTAGCACAGATACGCAGTATTTT. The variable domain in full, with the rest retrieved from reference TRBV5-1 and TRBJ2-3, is KAGVTQTPRYLIKTRGQQVTLSCSPISGHRSVSWYQQTPGQGLQFLFEYFSETQRNKGNFPGRFSGRQFSNSRSEMNVSTLELGDSALYLCASSLGGSTTSSTDTQYFGPGTRLTVL.

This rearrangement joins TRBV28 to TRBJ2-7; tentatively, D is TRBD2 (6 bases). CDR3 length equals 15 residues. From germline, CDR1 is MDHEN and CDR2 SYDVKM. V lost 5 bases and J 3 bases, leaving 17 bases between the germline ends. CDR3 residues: CASSALRDGGYEQYF. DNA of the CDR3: TGTGCCAGCAGTGCTCTCCGGGACGGGGGCTACGAGCAGTACTTC.

The CDR3, as DNA: TGCGCCAGCAGCTTCGGGATGGTGAACACCGGGGAGCTGTTTTTT. Amino acid sequence: CASSFGMVNTGELFF. The chain combines TRBV5-1 with TRBJ2-2; D is perhaps TRBD2 (5 bases). The germline gives CDR1 SGHRS, CDR2 YFSETQ. The V gene lost 2 bases and the J gene lost 1 base, with 9 bases spanning the gap. CDR3 length: 15 amino acids.

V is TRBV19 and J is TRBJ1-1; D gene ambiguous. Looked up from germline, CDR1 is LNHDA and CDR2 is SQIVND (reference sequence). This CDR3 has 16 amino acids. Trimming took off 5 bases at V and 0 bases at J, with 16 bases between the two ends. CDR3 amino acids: CASSAQAVFMNTEAFF. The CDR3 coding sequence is TGTGCCAGTAGTGCGCAGGCCGTATTCATGAACACTGAAGCTTTCTTT.

CDR3 nucleotides: TGTGCCAGCAGCTTGCTCGGTAGACTAGCAGCCGAGCCCCAGCATTTT. Its protein is CASSLLGRLAAEPQHF. This chain joins TRBV5-5 and TRBJ1-5; the D is unclear. The CDR3 spans 16 residues. Germline V gene lookup returns CDR1 SGHKS and CDR2 YYEKEE (reference sequence). Trimming pared 1 base from V and 8 bases from J, leaving 19 bases between.

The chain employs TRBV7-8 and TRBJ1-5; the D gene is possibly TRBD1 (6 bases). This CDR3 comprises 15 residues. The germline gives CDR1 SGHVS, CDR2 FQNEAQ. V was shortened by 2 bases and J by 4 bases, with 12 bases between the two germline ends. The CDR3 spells CASSLIRTENQPQHF. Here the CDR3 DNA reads TGTGCCAGCAGCTTAATCCGGACAGAGAATCAGCCCCAGCATTTT.